This is a list of T cell receptor beta chains from one sample in a study of STAT3 mutations in large granular lymphocyte leukemia. Generated by immunoSEQ multiplex PCR, the TCRdb table keeps only in-frame clones and is missing some. This table holds 2,000 to 3,000 clones, 53% found once. Sequenced input: peripheral blood mononuclear cells. The receptors were gathered from a man in his 60s with T-cell large granular lymphocyte leukemia. Some clones in this sample may be carry-over from other donors' samples. Each CDR3 is given with its conserved first and last residue. D genes are given only for firm matches. Only part of the rows carry a size: once, few, many, or a class if the clone is expanded.

V	length	size	J	D	CDR3	DNA
TRBV28	14	few	TRBJ2-1	TRBD1	CASSLAGGFNEQFF	TGTGCCAGCAGTTTGGCAGGGGGCTTCAATGAGCAGTTCTTC
TRBV5-1	15	.	TRBJ1-6	.	CASSLGPTGNSPLHF	TGCGCCAGCAGCTTGGGGCCCACCGGTAATTCACCCCTCCACTTT
TRBV6-1	14	.	TRBJ1-2	TRBD1	CASSEAGGDYGYTF	TGTGCCAGCAGTGAAGCAGGGGGCGACTATGGCTACACCTTC
TRBV5-1	14	.	TRBJ1-6	TRBD1	CASSLGQGVSPLHF	TGCGCCAGCAGCTTGGGCCAGGGGGTATCACCCCTCCACTTT
TRBV5-4	14	few	TRBJ1-5	.	CASSLEGSNQPQHF	TGTGCCAGCAGCTTGGAGGGGAGCAATCAGCCCCAGCATTTT
TRBV5-4	16	medium-sized	TRBJ1-6	TRBD1	CASSPGTGANNSPLHF	TGTGCCAGCAGCCCCGGGACAGGGGCGAATAATTCACCCCTCCACTTT
TRBV30	13	.	TRBJ1-2	.	CAWTVGGNYGYTF	TGTGCCTGGACCGTCGGAGGAAACTATGGCTACACCTTC
TRBV7-3	14	.	TRBJ2-7	.	CASSPEAGGYEQYF	TGTGCCAGCAGCCCCGAGGCTGGAGGCTACGAGCAGTACTTC
TRBV5-4	15	.	TRBJ2-1	TRBD1	CASSGSGTAYNEQFF	TGTGCCAGCAGCGGATCCGGGACAGCCTACAATGAGCAGTTCTTC
TRBV5-1	15	.	TRBJ2-5	TRBD1	CASSLGQGDPETQYF	TGCGCCAGCAGCTTGGGACAGGGGGACCCGGAGACCCAGTACTTC
TRBV7-8	14	few	TRBJ2-7	.	CASTHPDGGHEQYF	TGTGCCAGCACCCATCCTGACGGGGGCCACGAGCAGTACTTC
TRBV7-8	13	.	TRBJ1-6	.	CASRRTDNSPLHF	TGTGCCAGCCGCCGGACAGATAATTCACCCCTCCACTTT
TRBV6-5	13	once	TRBJ2-3	.	CASSYGFTDTQYF	TGTGCCAGCAGTTACGGGTTCACAGATACGCAGTATTTT
TRBV5-1	13	.	TRBJ1-2	.	CASSLLDSYGYTF	TGCGCCAGCAGCTTGCTGGACAGTTATGGCTACACCTTC
TRBV30	15	.	TRBJ1-4	TRBD1	CAWSPGQGAFEKLFF	TGTGCCTGGAGTCCGGGACAGGGGGCCTTCGAAAAACTGTTTTTT
TRBV5-6	15	.	TRBJ2-5	TRBD1	CASSRIGTGYETQYF	TGTGCCAGCAGCAGGATCGGGACAGGTTACGAGACCCAGTACTTC
TRBV5-1	13	.	TRBJ2-7	.	CASSLARKGEQYF	TGCGCCAGCAGCTTGGCCCGAAAGGGTGAGCAGTACTTC
TRBV15	13	few	TRBJ2-7	.	CATSRVGTYQQYF	TGTGCCACCAGCAGAGTGGGGACATACCAGCAGTACTTC
TRBV5-1	12	medium-sized	TRBJ1-4	.	CASSLDYGRLFF	TGCGCCAGCAGCTTGGACTACGGAAGACTGTTTTTT
TRBV13	12	.	TRBJ2-2	.	CASSPDTGELFF	TGTGCCAGCAGCCCTGACACCGGGGAGCTGTTTTTT
TRBV6-6	16	.	TRBJ1-2	.	CASSPGGEFRHYGYTF	TGTGCCAGCAGTCCCGGAGGAGAATTTCGGCACTATGGCTACACCTTC
TRBV7-9	13	.	TRBJ1-2	.	CASSPGIFEGYTF	TGTGCCAGCAGCCCTGGGATCTTCGAAGGCTACACCTTC
TRBV29-1	13	.	TRBJ1-5	TRBD1	CSVVSGGGQPQHF	TGCAGCGTTGTTTCAGGGGGCGGTCAGCCCCAGCATTTT
TRBV11-3	14	few	TRBJ2-5	.	CASSKHFGSETQYF	TGTGCCAGCAGCAAGCACTTTGGGTCAGAGACCCAGTACTTC
TRBV2	14	few	TRBJ2-1	TRBD2	CASSLGLADNEQFF	TGTGCCAGCAGCCTTGGACTAGCGGACAATGAGCAGTTCTTC
TRBV2	12	.	TRBJ1-1	.	CASSGELIEAFF	TGTGCCAGCAGTGGCGAGTTAATAGAAGCTTTCTTT
TRBV7-9	16	.	TRBJ2-1	TRBD1	CASSLVFGQGNNEQFF	TGTGCCAGCAGCTTAGTGTTCGGACAGGGGAACAATGAGCAGTTCTTC
TRBV5-1	18	.	TRBJ2-6	TRBD1	CASSHGQVPLSGANVLTF	TGCGCCAGCAGCCACGGACAGGTCCCTCTCTCTGGGGCCAACGTCCTGACTTTC
TRBV5-4	14	few	TRBJ2-5	.	CASSLGLSQETQYF	TGTGCCAGCAGCTTGGGCCTATCACAAGAGACCCAGTACTTC
TRBV13	14	.	TRBJ1-2	TRBD1	CASSRTGGSYGYTF	TGTGCCAGCAGCCGGACAGGAGGTAGCTATGGCTACACCTTC
TRBV19	14	.	TRBJ2-1	TRBD2	CASSFTAGVYEQFF	TGTGCCAGTAGTTTCACAGCGGGAGTATATGAGCAGTTCTTC
TRBV5-4	13	few	TRBJ2-1	.	CASTPGQLGEQFF	TGTGCCAGCACCCCTGGGCAGCTCGGTGAGCAGTTCTTC
TRBV29-1	13	once	TRBJ2-3	.	CSVRATSTDTQYF	TGCAGCGTTAGGGCTACTAGCACAGATACGCAGTATTTT